This TCR beta chain originates from a study of PD-1 blockade in classical Hodgkin lymphoma. The study's findings and limits: Healthy donors were reported to have higher baseline TCR diversity than newly diagnosed patients.

In regard to this clone: Antigen: not known.

The CDR3 runs 16 residues. The V end lost 3 bases, the J end lost 5 bases, and 19 bases lay between the germline ends. Looked up from germline, CDR1 is KGHSH and CDR2 is LQKENI. The data were produced by immunoSEQ multiplex PCR, yet TCRdb's version contains in-frame clones alone and is incomplete. The sample contains tens of thousands of clones, about 94% of which appear only once. Time point indicated: newly diagnosed, previously untreated cHL patient sample. This TCR derives from a human donor with classical Hodgkin lymphoma. The source material was peripheral blood mononuclear cells (PBMCs). The V and J genes are TRBV18 and TRBJ1-1; TRBD1 might be the D (6 bases). The CDR3 region has the DNA TGTGCCAGCTCACCCAATGGAGACGGGGGCGCGACTGAAGCTTTCTTT. Translated, it gives CASSPNGDGGATEAFF.